The 13 T cell receptor beta chains in this list originate from one sample, sequenced in a study of response to subunit inactivated influenza vaccine (dated by TCRdb to the late 2010s). To prepare the library, RT-PCR was applied. Sequencing was carried out with an Illumina HiSeq 2500. The raw public reads went through TCRdb reprocessing: fastp at Q25, MiXCR clone calling, in-frame beta chains kept. Each CDR3 protein gets just one entry, which takes the most common genes and DNA from the rows behind it. This sample is represented by approximately 530,000 distinct CDR3 sequences; 7.6% of them were singletons. The ten top clones hold 10% to 15% of the sample. The input for sequencing was PBMCs from blood, taken around 25 months after vaccination. All receptors derive from a man between 50 and 75 years old who received an inactivated influenza vaccine. Donor details come from another sample of the same person, matched by shared clones.

This clonotype occurred a few times. The J gene is TRBJ2-2, the V gene TRBV7-6; D possibly corresponds to TRBD2 (5 bases). Germline CDR1 is SGHVS and CDR2 is FNYEAQ. Deletions cut 4 bases from V and 0 bases from J, with 6 bases between. The CDR3 totals 14 residues. The CDR3 sequence is CASSWTANTGELFF. CDR3 coding DNA: TGTGCCAGCAGCTGGACTGCGAACACCGGGGAGCTGTTTTTT.

This clonotype has just a few counts. This chain joins TRBV20-1 and TRBJ2-1, with 8 bases lining up with TRBD2. The junction had 12 bases not matched to a gene; V was cut back by 3 bases and J by 8 bases. This CDR3 region has 15 residues. Per germline, CDR1 DFQATT and CDR2 SNEGSKA (reference sequence). This chain's CDR3 is CSARGTRGDFDEQFF. CDR3 DNA sequence: TGCAGTGCTAGGGGGACTAGAGGGGATTTTGATGAGCAGTTCTTC.

A few counts support this clonotype. This chain joins TRBV24-1 and TRBJ2-3; 7 bases agree with TRBD1. This CDR3 is built from 18 residues. After removal of 4 bases from V and 0 bases from J, the junction contained 12 bases not matched to a gene. Germline values: CDR1 KGHDR, CDR2 SFDVKD. CDR3 protein: CATSDNYRTGSSTDTQYF. CDR3 coding DNA: TGTGCCACCAGTGACAATTACCGGACAGGATCGAGCACAGATACGCAGTATTTT.

The rearrangement joins TRBV20-1 to TRBJ2-5, with D possibly called TRBD1 or TRBD2 (6 bases each). CDR3 length: 14 residues. The germline V gene encodes CDR1 DFQATT and CDR2 SNEGSKA (reference sequence). V lost 1 base and J 4 bases, leaving 13 bases between the germline ends. Written as DNA, the CDR3 is TGCAGTGCTAGAGTATTACAGGGAGGAGAGACCCAGTACTTC. Its translation: CSARVLQGGETQYF.

The rearrangement joins TRBV12-3 or TRBV12-4 to TRBJ1-2, with D hard to call. V lost 5 bases, J lost 4 bases, and 5 bases lay in between. This CDR3 spans 11 amino acids. CDR3 protein: CASSTAYGYTF. CDR3 sequence (DNA): TGTGCCAGCAGTACCGCCTATGGCTACACCTTC.

V gene TRBV28 combines with J gene TRBJ2-7, with no clear D. The CDR3 spans 11 residues. V was shortened by 2 bases and J by 5 bases, with 4 bases between the two germline ends. Per the germline V gene, CDR1 is MDHEN and CDR2 is SYDVKM. The CDR3 DNA reads as TGTGCCAGCAGTTTAACGCACGAGCAGTACTTC. Amino acid sequence: CASSLTHEQYF.

The J gene is TRBJ2-3, the V gene TRBV6-1; D possibly corresponds to TRBD2 (7 bases). Germline assignment: CDR1 MNHNS and CDR2 SASEGT. Trimming left V 6 bases short and J 0 bases short, with 13 bases between. This CDR3 is 15 amino acids long. This CDR3 is CASSARGASTDTQYF. The CDR3 region has the DNA TGTGCCAGCAGCGCCCGGGGGGCTAGCACAGATACGCAGTATTTT.

This clonotype was observed a handful of times. The chain carries TRBV20-1 and TRBJ2-5, with D tentatively TRBD2 (5 bases). CDR3 length: 15 amino acids. The V gene lost 0 bases and the J gene lost 5 bases, with 16 bases spanning the gap. Per the germline V gene, CDR1 is DFQATT and CDR2 is SNEGSKA (reference sequence). CDR3 loop: CSARDLREIGETQYF. The CDR3 DNA is TGCAGTGCTAGAGATCTGAGGGAGATTGGGGAGACCCAGTACTTC.

This clonotype appeared a few times. The chain is built from TRBV4-3 and TRBJ2-7; a possible D gene is TRBD1 (6 bases). The length of the CDR3 is 18 residues. The V end was cut by 0 bases, the J end by 0 bases, with 18 bases between. The germline V gene has CDR1 LGHNA and CDR2 YSLEER. CDR3 nucleotide sequence: TGCGCCAGCAGCCAAGACCCAGAAGAACAGGGCTACTCCTACGAGCAGTACTTC. Translation gives CASSQDPEEQGYSYEQYF.

The CDR3 is CASSQGIWDNEQFF. For the CDR3, the DNA is TGTGCCAGCAGCCAGGGTATTTGGGACAATGAGCAGTTCTTC. The rearrangement links TRBV11-2 to TRBJ2-1; a weak D match, TRBD1 (5 bases). CDR1 and CDR2 (germline): SGHAT, FQNNGV. V gave up 5 bases and J gave up 5 bases, with 13 bases separating them. This CDR3 comprises 14 residues. Supplemented by reference TRBV11-2 and TRBJ2-1, the full variable domain reads EAGVAQSPRYKIIEKRQSVAFWCNPISGHATLYWYQQILGQGPKLLIQFQNNGVVDDSQLPKDRFSAERLKGVDSTLKIQPAKLEDSAVYLCASSQGIWDNEQFFGPGTRLTVL.

This clonotype was detected once. This chain links TRBV10-3 with TRBJ2-3; TRBD1 matches 7 bases. The CDR3 extends over 13 amino acids. The V gene's germline CDR1 is ENHRY and CDR2 SYGVKD. Trimming took 10 bases from V and 5 from J; bases not matched to a gene: 9. The CDR3 is CASTRDRQDTQYF. CDR3 nucleotide sequence: TGTGCCAGCACCCGGGACAGACAAGATACGCAGTATTTT.

This clonotype turned up a few times. The chain is built from TRBV12-3 or TRBV12-4 and TRBJ2-1; D is unresolved. The CDR3 totals 15 residues. Trimming cost V 3 bases and J 3 bases, with 12 bases left between them. In DNA, the CDR3 is TGTGCCAGCAGTTTGGCCAGTCCCAACTACAATGAGCAGTTCTTC. Translated: CASSLASPNYNEQFF.

This clonotype occurred a few times. The genes are TRBV12-3 or TRBV12-4 and TRBJ2-3; a weak D match, TRBD1 (6 bases). The CDR3 totals 15 residues. Trimming took 3 bases from V and 5 from J, leaving 15 bases between them. The CDR3 spells CASSLGAGAVDTQYF. The DNA for the CDR3 is TGTGCCAGCAGTTTGGGGGCAGGGGCAGTAGATACGCAGTATTTT.